The 7 T cell receptor beta chains below come from one sample, sequenced in a study of beta chain features in type 1 diabetes. Expressed TCRB transcripts got sequenced, as all isolated RNA was reverse transcribed. TCRdb keeps only in-frame clones here, not all; method: immunoSEQ multiplex PCR. In the table there are roughly 150,000 clones, 9% to 10% of which are singletons. Sequenced: central memory CD4+ T cells from blood. Receptors originate from a woman younger than 35 in good health.

This clone has more than one count but fewer than ten. The rearrangement joins TRBV5-1 to TRBJ1-1, with 7 bases aligning to TRBD1. This CDR3 region has 16 residues. Trimming cost V 0 bases and J 0 bases; bases outside gene matches: 5. The germline V gene has CDR1 SGHRS and CDR2 YFSETQ. CDR3 amino acids: CASSLEGQIMNTEAFF. In DNA form, the CDR3 reads TGCGCCAGCAGCTTGGAGGGACAGATTATGAACACTGAAGCTTTCTTT.

The chain links TRBV2 to TRBJ2-1; 8 nucleotides line up with TRBD1. Trimming at V came to 3 bases and at J to 3 bases, leaving 4 bases not matched to a gene. This CDR3 contains 15 residues. Germline V gene lookup returns CDR1 SNHLY and CDR2 FYNNEI. The CDR3 spells CASSDTGTGYNEQFF. CDR3 nucleotide sequence: TGTGCCAGCAGTGATACCGGGACAGGCTACAATGAGCAGTTCTTC. Complete variable domain (other parts from reference TRBV2 and TRBJ2-1): EPEVTQTPSHQVTQMGQEVILRCVPISNHLYFYWYRQILGQKVEFLVSFYNNEISEKSEIFDDQFSVERPDGSNFTLKIRSTKLEDSAMYFCASSDTGTGYNEQFFGPGTRLTVL.

Only a few counts were recorded for this clone. The chain combines TRBV5-1 with TRBJ1-4; D gene ambiguous. The V end lost 0 bases, the J end lost 13 bases, and 10 bases lay between the germline ends. The germline gives CDR1 SGHRS, CDR2 YFSETQ. The CDR3 loop spans 12 amino acids. The CDR3 is CASSLGGRGLFF. The DNA of the CDR3 is TGCGCCAGCAGCTTGGGAGGTAGAGGACTGTTTTTT.

In this sample, this clone turned up a few times. This chain joins TRBV30 and TRBJ2-1; 15 nucleotides agree with TRBD2. V was clipped by 2 bases and J by 6 bases; unmatched bases: 2. Germline values: CDR1 GTSNPN, CDR2 SVGIG (reference sequence). The CDR3 is made up of 15 amino acids. The CDR3 DNA follows: TGTGCCTGGAGTCTGGGACTAGCGGGAGGCAATGAGCAGTTCTTC. Protein product: CAWSLGLAGGNEQFF.

The chain combines TRBV15 with TRBJ1-3; D not certain. Germline V gene sequence: CDR1 LNHNV, CDR2 YYDKDF (reference sequence). CDR3 length equals 16 residues. Trimming stripped 3 bases from V and 0 bases from J, with 12 bases between. CDR3 DNA: TGTGCCACCAGCAGCTCCCGGGAGAGCTCTGGAAACACCATATATTTT. Protein product: CATSSSRESSGNTIYF.

This clone came up a few times. The chain couples TRBV5-1 to TRBJ1-3; D is unresolved. V shed 5 bases and J shed 0 bases, with 15 bases lying between them. CDR3 length equals 16 residues. CDR1 is SGHRS and CDR2 is YFSETQ in the germline V gene. CDR3 sequence reads: CASSSDGSLSGNTIYF. In DNA form, the CDR3 reads TGCGCCAGCAGTTCCGACGGGAGTCTCTCTGGAAACACCATATATTTT.

The chain links TRBV5-1 to TRBJ2-2; 8 positions agree with TRBD1. The germline V gene has CDR1 SGHRS and CDR2 YFSETQ. V shed 4 bases, J shed 4 bases, and the junction held 12 bases outside the gene matches. The CDR3 is made up of 17 amino acids. In DNA form, the CDR3 reads TGCGCCAGCAGCGTCACGCAGGGGGCGCTGTCCACCGGGGAGCTGTTTTTT. Protein sequence: CASSVTQGALSTGELFF.